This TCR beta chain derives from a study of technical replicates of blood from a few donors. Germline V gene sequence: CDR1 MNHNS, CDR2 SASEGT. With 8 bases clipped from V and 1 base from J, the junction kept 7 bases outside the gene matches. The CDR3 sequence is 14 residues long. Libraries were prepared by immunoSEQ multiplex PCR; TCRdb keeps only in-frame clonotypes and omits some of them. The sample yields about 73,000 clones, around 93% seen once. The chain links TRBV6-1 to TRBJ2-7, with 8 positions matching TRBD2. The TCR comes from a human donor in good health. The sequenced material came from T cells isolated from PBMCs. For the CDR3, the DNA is TGTGCCAGCTATAGCGGGGACCCATCCTACGAGCAGTACTTC. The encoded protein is CASYSGDPSYEQYF.